Presented here are 32 T cell receptor beta chains from one specimen sequenced in a study of response to subunit inactivated influenza vaccine (dated by TCRdb to 2017 to 2018). Libraries were constructed by RT-PCR. Sequencing relied on an Illumina HiSeq 2500. The public reads were quality trimmed at Q25 with fastp and then assembled into clones with MiXCR by TCRdb, keeping productive beta chains. Each CDR3 protein gets just one entry, which takes the most common genes and DNA from the rows behind it. The sample yields just under 250,000 distinct CDR3 sequences; 12% were counted once. Clones ranked in the top ten supply 7.8% of the sample. This material consisted of non-naive T cells sorted from PBMCs, taken 14 to 15 days before vaccination. The sample's cell subset or site label, decoded: memory T cell fraction. The source of these receptors is a man in his fifties who received an inactivated influenza vaccine. Donor details come from another sample of the same person, matched by shared clones.

This clonotype was recorded at least ten times. V usage is TRBV20-1 and J usage is TRBJ2-3; D call uncertain. Looked up from germline, CDR1 is DFQATT and CDR2 is SNEGSKA (reference sequence). V gave up 3 bases and J gave up 2 bases, with 12 bases separating them. CDR3 length: 14 amino acids. For the CDR3, the DNA is TGCAGTGCTAGCCACAGTGACTCCACAGATACGCAGTATTTT. It yields the protein CSASHSDSTDTQYF.

This clonotype has ten or more counts. The CDR3: CASSPIAGGQETQYF. Written as DNA, the CDR3 is TGTGCCAGCAGTCCAATAGCGGGGGGGCAAGAGACCCAGTACTTC. This chain links TRBV28 with TRBJ2-5; 11 nucleotides line up with TRBD2. The CDR3 is 15 residues long. CDR1 is MDHEN, CDR2 SYDVKM, per germline. V trimming: 5 bases; J trimming: 2 bases; junction bases outside the gene matches: 4.

In its sample, this clonotype was seen many times. The chain carries TRBV3-1 and TRBJ2-1, with 12 bases identical to TRBD2. CDR3 length: 14 residues. V shed 4 bases, J shed 8 bases, and the junction held 3 bases outside the gene matches. The germline CDR1 and CDR2 sequences are LGHDT and YNNKEL (reference sequence). In DNA, the CDR3 is TGTGCCAGCAGCCCTAGCGGGGGGGCTTATGAGCAGTTCTTC. Encoded protein: CASSPSGGAYEQFF.

The chain carries TRBV7-9 and TRBJ2-7; 8 nucleotides align to TRBD1. Germline V gene data show CDR1 as SEHNR and CDR2 as FQNEAQ (reference sequence). V lost 9 bases, J lost 6 bases, and 10 bases stayed unmatched. CDR3 length: 13 amino acids. The CDR3 nucleotides are TGTGCCAGTAACGGGGCAGGGGGCCGCGAGCAGTACTTC. The encoded protein is CASNGAGGREQYF.

Note on this clonotype: A read error may produce the germline difference seen at one junction end. The chain is built from TRBV27 and TRBJ2-3; weak D call: TRBD2 (5 bases). Germline-derived CDR1 and CDR2 are MNHEY and SMNVEV (reference sequence). The CDR3 consists of 15 residues. CDR3 DNA sequence: TGTGCCAGCAGTTTATCTGCTAGTTTGGGAGATCCGCAGTATTTT. Protein: CASSLSASLGDPQYF.

Comments on this clonotype: A read error may be the cause here, since a much bigger clone is one base away. The genes are TRBV7-8 and TRBJ2-1; 10 bases are shared with TRBD2. The germline V gene encodes CDR1 SGHVS and CDR2 FQNEAQ. CDR3 length equals 15 residues. CDR3 DNA: TGTGCCATCAGCTTATTCGCTAGCGGGGGCTATGAGCAGTTCTTC. Amino acid sequence: CAISLFASGGYEQFF.

This clonotype was counted between two and nine times. The gene calls are TRBV6-2 or TRBV6-3 and TRBJ2-7, with 10 positions matching TRBD2. CDR1 and CDR2 from the germline V gene are MNHEY and SVGEGT. This CDR3 region has 17 residues. With V trimmed by 6 bases and J by 4 bases, 15 bases remained unmatched. The CDR3: CASSFPILAGANYEQYF. The CDR3 bases are TGTGCCAGCAGCTTTCCCATTCTAGCGGGGGCGAATTACGAGCAGTACTTC.

V and J are TRBV5-6 and TRBJ2-3; tentatively, D is TRBD2 (5 bases). The germline gives CDR1 SGHDT, CDR2 YYEEEE. V was trimmed by 0 bases and J by 2 bases, leaving 13 bases between them. The CDR3 contains 16 residues. The CDR3 region has the DNA TGTGCCAGCAGCTTGGTCGGGCAGCGGCTCACAGATACGCAGTATTTT. Amino acids: CASSLVGQRLTDTQYF.

In this sample, this clonotype turned up a few times. The genes are TRBV29-1 and TRBJ1-2; D gene unclear. The CDR3 runs to 12 residues. Per the germline V gene, CDR1 is SQVTM and CDR2 is ANQGSEA. The V gene lost 7 bases and the J gene lost 2 bases, with 11 bases spanning the gap. CDR3 nucleotides: TGCAGCGCCCACGGGCTAAACTATGGCTACACCTTC. Protein product: CSAHGLNYGYTF.

This clonotype was seen a few times. This CDR3 is CASRQRTGGTYGYTF. CDR3 in DNA: TGTGCCAGCAGGCAAAGGACAGGGGGGACCTATGGCTACACCTTC. This chain joins TRBV27 and TRBJ1-2, with 10 bases fitting TRBD1. The CDR3 totals 15 residues. Germline assignment: CDR1 MNHEY and CDR2 SMNVEV (reference sequence). J was trimmed by 4 bases and V by 6 bases; bases with no gene match: 8.

This clonotype was counted a few times. The chain uses TRBV7-9 and TRBJ2-3; 10 nucleotides line up with TRBD2. Germline V lookup: CDR1 SEHNR, CDR2 FQNEAQ (reference sequence). The CDR3 totals 16 residues. The V segment lost 5 bases and the J segment 5 bases; nucleotides outside the gene matches: 10. The CDR3 region has the DNA TGTGCCAGCAGCGTTGACCTAGCGGGAGAGAGAGATACGCAGTATTTT. Translating gives CASSVDLAGERDTQYF.

The V and J genes are TRBV20-1 and TRBJ2-1, with 9 positions matching TRBD2. Trimming removed 0 bases from V and 6 bases from J; junction bases left unmatched: 6. CDR3 length: 15 amino acids. The germline V gene has CDR1 DFQATT and CDR2 SNEGSKA (reference sequence). The CDR3 nucleotides are TGCAGTGCTAGAGAGAGCGGGAGGAGGCTCAATGAGCAGTTCTTC. As protein: CSARESGRRLNEQFF.

This clonotype was detected many times. This chain uses TRBV5-1 with TRBJ2-3; no clear D gene. V dropped 0 bases and J dropped 6 bases, with 11 bases sitting between them. The germline CDR1 and CDR2 sequences are SGHRS and YFSETQ. The CDR3 extends over 14 amino acids. Here the CDR3 DNA reads TGCGCCAGCAGCTTGGAGGTTCGGTGGGATACGCAGTATTTT. This gives the protein CASSLEVRWDTQYF.

This rearrangement joins TRBV27 to TRBJ2-7, with 8 positions matching TRBD1. V shed 8 bases, J shed 3 bases, and the junction held 6 bases outside the gene matches. This CDR3 region has 13 residues. The germline V gene encodes CDR1 MNHEY and CDR2 SMNVEV (reference sequence). The CDR3 protein is CASAPGQGYEQYF. In DNA form, the CDR3 reads TGTGCCAGCGCCCCCGGACAGGGCTACGAGCAGTACTTC.

The chain is built from TRBV20-1 and TRBJ2-7, with D tentatively TRBD1 (6 bases). Trimming stripped 3 bases from V and 1 base from J, with 16 bases between. This CDR3 is built from 15 residues. Germline V CDR1 and CDR2: DFQATT, SNEGSKA (reference sequence). CDR3 in amino acids: CSARPRGQRSYEQYF. The DNA for the CDR3 is TGCAGTGCTAGGCCCAGGGGCCAACGATCCTACGAGCAGTACTTC.

The rearrangement joins TRBV18 to TRBJ2-1, with TRBD1 matching over 7 bases. V dropped 6 bases and J dropped 6; count of bases not matched to a gene: 8. CDR1 KGHSH and CDR2 LQKENI come from the germline V gene. There are 14 residues in the CDR3. CDR3 DNA sequence: TGTGCCAGCTCTACGGGACAGATTCCCAATGAGCAGTTCTTC. It translates to CASSTGQIPNEQFF.

The chain uses TRBV12-3 or TRBV12-4 and TRBJ1-2; D uncertain. Deletions cut 1 base from V and 2 bases from J, with 5 bases between. This CDR3 is 13 amino acids long. Here the CDR3 DNA reads TGTGCCAGCAGTTTAGACAAAAACTATGGCTACACCTTC. It specifies CASSLDKNYGYTF.

The chain employs TRBV5-1 and TRBJ1-3; TRBD1 aligns across 7 bases. V shed 4 bases and J 0 bases; nucleotides not matched to a gene: 4. Per the germline V gene, CDR1 is SGHRS and CDR2 is YFSETQ. CDR3 length equals 15 residues. The CDR3 nucleotides are TGCGCCAGCAGCATGGGACAGCTCTCTGGAAACACCATATATTTT. It encodes CASSMGQLSGNTIYF.

This clonotype showed up many times. The chain links TRBV15 to TRBJ1-2; no firm D call. V was clipped by 0 bases and J by 2 bases, with 10 bases between them. The CDR3 consists of 15 residues. Germline CDR1 and CDR2: LNHNV and YYDKDF (reference sequence). The CDR3 DNA reads TGTGCCACCAGCAGAGAGTCGATCGGGAACTATGGCTACACCTTC. It encodes CATSRESIGNYGYTF.

This clonotype was picked up a small number of times. The chain joins TRBV20-1 to TRBJ1-1; TRBD1 matches 9 bases. The V segment lost 1 base and the J segment 7 bases; nucleotides outside the gene matches: 7. The CDR3 runs 14 residues. Germline assignment: CDR1 DFQATT and CDR2 SNEGSKA (reference sequence). The CDR3 nucleotides read TGCAGTGCTAGAGCCGGGACAGGGTTTGGTGAAGCTTTCTTT. Amino acid sequence: CSARAGTGFGEAFF.

The chain is built from TRBV5-1 and TRBJ2-1; 9 bases match TRBD1. Germline-derived CDR1 and CDR2 are SGHRS and YFSETQ. The CDR3 runs 16 residues. The V and J ends lost 4 bases and 7 bases, in that order; junction bases with no gene match: 12. DNA of the CDR3: TGCGCCAGCAGCCCTGGGAGCGGGACAGGGTTGAATGAGCAGTTCTTC. This codes for CASSPGSGTGLNEQFF.

This clonotype was seen at least ten times. The chain carries TRBV5-6 and TRBJ2-4, with D maybe TRBD2 (5 bases). Germline V gives CDR1 SGHDT, CDR2 YYEEEE. The length of the CDR3 is 15 residues. V was shortened by 1 base and J by 7 bases, with 15 bases between the two germline ends. The CDR3 nucleotides read TGTGCCAGCAGCTTGTGGGAGCGCCGAGGGAACATTCAGTACTTC. Protein sequence: CASSLWERRGNIQYF.

The sample holds many counts of this clonotype. This sequence joins TRBV4-3 and TRBJ1-2; tentatively, D is TRBD1 (6 bases). Germline values: CDR1 LGHNA, CDR2 YSLEER. The CDR3 runs 12 residues. The germline V and J ends were trimmed by 0 bases and 12 bases, with 11 bases remaining between them. For the CDR3, the DNA is TGCGCCAGCAGCCAAGATAGGACAGCTCACACCTTC. Translated: CASSQDRTAHTF.

This clonotype appeared many times. This sequence joins TRBV7-6 and TRBJ2-1; 12 positions agree with TRBD2. V lost 1 base, J lost 6 bases, and 1 base stayed unmatched. Germline lookup yields CDR1 SGHVS and CDR2 FNYEAQ. The CDR3 has 15 residues. The CDR3 DNA is TGTGCCAGCAGCTTAGAACTAGCGGGGGGCAATGAGCAGTTCTTC. Its protein product is CASSLELAGGNEQFF.

This clonotype was counted many times. This chain connects TRBV7-2 to TRBJ2-5, with 7 bases fitting TRBD1. This CDR3 region has 16 residues. CDR1 is SGHTA and CDR2 is FQGNSA in the germline V gene. After removal of 5 bases from V and 5 bases from J, the junction contained 14 bases not matched to a gene. This CDR3 is CASSPAMARGQETQYF. CDR3 nucleotide sequence: TGTGCCAGCAGCCCGGCCATGGCCAGGGGACAGGAGACCCAGTACTTC.

This clonotype showed up just a few times. This sequence joins TRBV7-2 and TRBJ2-7; the match to TRBD1 covers 8 bases. V was pared by 5 bases and J by 4 bases, with 10 bases of the junction left unmatched. Per the germline V gene, CDR1 is SGHTA and CDR2 is FQGNSA. This CDR3 has 15 amino acids. The CDR3 loop is CASSRGGQGAYEQYF. The CDR3 coding sequence is TGTGCCAGCAGCCGCGGTGGACAGGGAGCGTACGAGCAGTACTTC.

Ten or more counts support this clonotype. The V and J genes are TRBV9 and TRBJ2-1, with TRBD1 matching over 8 bases. The germline V gene has CDR1 SGDLS and CDR2 YYNGEE. The CDR3 consists of 15 residues. After removal of 0 bases from V and 4 bases from J, the junction contained 3 bases not matched to a gene. The CDR3 DNA sequence: TGTGCCAGCAGCGTAGTAGGGACAGGATACAATGAGCAGTTCTTC. Its translation is CASSVVGTGYNEQFF.

This clonotype was seen only a few times. This chain joins TRBV2 and TRBJ2-4, with D unresolved. V lost 0 bases to trimming and J lost 3 bases, with 12 bases between them. CDR3 length equals 16 residues. Germline CDR1 SNHLY, CDR2 FYNNEI. In DNA, the CDR3 is TGTGCCAGCAGTGAAGCATCCGGTTCCCTCAAAAACATTCAGTACTTC. Translated: CASSEASGSLKNIQYF.

This clonotype was detected only a few times. This chain uses TRBV27 with TRBJ1-1; D is unclear. The CDR3 is 13 amino acids. V was trimmed by 7 bases and J by 2 bases, leaving 11 bases between them. Germline lookup yields CDR1 MNHEY and CDR2 SMNVEV (reference sequence). The DNA of the CDR3 is TGTGCCAGCAAAATCGGACCTAACACTGAAGCTTTCTTT. Protein product: CASKIGPNTEAFF.

This clonotype was counted ten times or more. This chain uses TRBV30 with TRBJ2-5, with 8 bases identical to TRBD1. Germline values: CDR1 GTSNPN, CDR2 SVGIG (reference sequence). V lost 2 bases and J lost 5; bases outside the gene matches: 7. The CDR3 consists of 14 residues. CDR3 bases: TGTGCCTGGAGTTCAGGGGGCTTTAGGGAGACCCAGTACTTC. It is translated as CAWSSGGFRETQYF.

This clonotype was counted ten times or more. The V call is TRBV12-3 or TRBV12-4, the J call TRBJ1-4, with unresolved D. The ends were cut back, 3 bases at V and 4 bases at J, with 15 bases in the middle. This CDR3 region has 16 residues. The CDR3 reads CASSLGLTPDNEKLFF. The CDR3 DNA reads as TGTGCCAGCAGTTTGGGCCTTACCCCGGATAATGAAAAACTGTTTTTT.

This clonotype was seen a few times. CDR3 protein: CASSLLGEKQYF. For the CDR3, the DNA is TGTGCCAGCAGTTTATTGGGGGAAAAGCAGTACTTC. V is TRBV28 and J is TRBJ2-7, with D possibly being TRBD1 or TRBD2 (5 bases each). V shed 1 base and J shed 8 bases, with 9 bases lying between them. The CDR3 extends over 12 amino acids. The germline V gene has CDR1 MDHEN and CDR2 SYDVKM.